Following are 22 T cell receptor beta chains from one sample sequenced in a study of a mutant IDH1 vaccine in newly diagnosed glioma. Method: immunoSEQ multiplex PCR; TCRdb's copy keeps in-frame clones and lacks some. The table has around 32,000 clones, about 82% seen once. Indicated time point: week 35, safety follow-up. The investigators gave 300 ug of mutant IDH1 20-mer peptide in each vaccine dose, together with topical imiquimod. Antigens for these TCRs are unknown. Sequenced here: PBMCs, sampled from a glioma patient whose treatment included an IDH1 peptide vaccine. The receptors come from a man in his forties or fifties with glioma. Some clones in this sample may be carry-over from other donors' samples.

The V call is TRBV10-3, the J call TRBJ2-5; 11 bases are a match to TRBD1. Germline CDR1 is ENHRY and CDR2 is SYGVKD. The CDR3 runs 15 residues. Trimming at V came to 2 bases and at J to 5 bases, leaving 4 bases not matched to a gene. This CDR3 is CAISEPGQGGETQYF. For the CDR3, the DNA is TGTGCCATCAGTGAGCCGGGACAGGGGGGGGAGACCCAGTACTTC.

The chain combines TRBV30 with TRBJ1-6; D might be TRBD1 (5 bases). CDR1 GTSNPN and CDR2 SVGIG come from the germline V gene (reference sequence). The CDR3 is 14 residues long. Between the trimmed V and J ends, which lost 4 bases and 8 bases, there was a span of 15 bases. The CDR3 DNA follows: TGTGCCTGGACAGGAGGGGCGCGACATTCACCCCTCCACTTT. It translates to CAWTGGARHSPLHF.

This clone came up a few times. CDR3 nucleotide sequence: TGTGCCTGGAGTTTCACACCCAACACTGAAGCTTTCTTT. Translation gives CAWSFTPNTEAFF. J is TRBJ1-1 and V is TRBV30; no clear D. The CDR3 consists of 13 residues. Germline V gives CDR1 GTSNPN, CDR2 SVGIG (reference sequence). V lost 2 bases to trimming and J lost 2 bases, with 9 bases between them.

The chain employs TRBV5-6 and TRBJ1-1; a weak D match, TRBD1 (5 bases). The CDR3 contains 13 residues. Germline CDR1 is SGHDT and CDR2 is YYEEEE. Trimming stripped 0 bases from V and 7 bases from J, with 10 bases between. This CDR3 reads CASSLAGTGEAFF. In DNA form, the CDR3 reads TGTGCCAGCAGCTTGGCCGGGACGGGTGAAGCTTTCTTT.

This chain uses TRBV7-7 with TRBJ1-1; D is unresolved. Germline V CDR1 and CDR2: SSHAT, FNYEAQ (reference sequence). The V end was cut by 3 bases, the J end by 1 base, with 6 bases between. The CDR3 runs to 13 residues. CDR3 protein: CASSLAENTEAFF. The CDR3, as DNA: TGTGCCAGCAGCTTGGCAGAGAACACTGAAGCTTTCTTT.

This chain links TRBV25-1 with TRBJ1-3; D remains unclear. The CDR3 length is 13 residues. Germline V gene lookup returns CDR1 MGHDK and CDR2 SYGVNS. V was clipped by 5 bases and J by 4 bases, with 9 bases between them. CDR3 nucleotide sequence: TGTGCCAGCAGTCGGGGTCCCGGAAACACCATATATTTT. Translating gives CASSRGPGNTIYF.

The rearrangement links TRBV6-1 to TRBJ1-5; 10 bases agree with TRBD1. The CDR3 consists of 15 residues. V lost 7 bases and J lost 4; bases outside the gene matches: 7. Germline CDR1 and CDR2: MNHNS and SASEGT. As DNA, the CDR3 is TGTGCCAGCACTCGGATGGACAGGGGGAATCAGCCCCAGCATTTT. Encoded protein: CASTRMDRGNQPQHF.

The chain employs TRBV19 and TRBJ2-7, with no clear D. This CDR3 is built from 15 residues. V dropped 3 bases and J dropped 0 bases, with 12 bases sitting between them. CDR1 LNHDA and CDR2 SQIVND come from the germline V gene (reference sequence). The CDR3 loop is CASSIGGANSYEQYF. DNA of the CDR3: TGTGCCAGTAGTATCGGTGGAGCCAACTCCTACGAGCAGTACTTC.

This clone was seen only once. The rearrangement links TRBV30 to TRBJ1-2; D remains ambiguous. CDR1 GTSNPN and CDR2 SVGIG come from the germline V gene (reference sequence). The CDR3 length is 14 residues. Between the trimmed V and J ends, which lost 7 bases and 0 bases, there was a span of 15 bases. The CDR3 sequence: CAFSPGHTNYGYTF. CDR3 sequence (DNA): TGTGCCTTTTCCCCGGGCCACACTAACTATGGCTACACCTTC.

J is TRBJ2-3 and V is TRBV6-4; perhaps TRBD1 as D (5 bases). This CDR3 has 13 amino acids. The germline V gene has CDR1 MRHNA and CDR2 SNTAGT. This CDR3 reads CASSVGQADTQYF. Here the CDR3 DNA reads TGTGCATCGTCGGTGGGGCAGGCAGATACGCAGTATTTT.

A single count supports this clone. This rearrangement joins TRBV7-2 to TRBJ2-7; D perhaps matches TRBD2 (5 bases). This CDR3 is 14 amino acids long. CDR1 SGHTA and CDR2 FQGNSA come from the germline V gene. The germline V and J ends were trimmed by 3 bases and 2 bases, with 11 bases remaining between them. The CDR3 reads CASSFQTGTYEQYF. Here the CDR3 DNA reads TGTGCCAGCAGCTTCCAGACGGGAACCTACGAGCAGTACTTC.

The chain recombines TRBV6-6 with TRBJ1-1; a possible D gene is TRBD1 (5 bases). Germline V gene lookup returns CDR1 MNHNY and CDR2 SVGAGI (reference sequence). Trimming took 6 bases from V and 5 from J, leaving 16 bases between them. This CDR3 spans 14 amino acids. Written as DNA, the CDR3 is TGTGCCAGCAGCAGGGACGGAGGAGTGACTGAAGCTTTCTTT. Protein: CASSRDGGVTEAFF.

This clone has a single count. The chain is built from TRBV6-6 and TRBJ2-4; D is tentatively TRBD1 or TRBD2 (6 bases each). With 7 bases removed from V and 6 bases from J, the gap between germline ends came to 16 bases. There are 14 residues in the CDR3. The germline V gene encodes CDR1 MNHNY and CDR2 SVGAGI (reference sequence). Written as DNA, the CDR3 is TGTGCCAGCACCCTGGTGGGGGGCGGAAACATTCAGTACTTC. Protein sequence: CASTLVGGGNIQYF.

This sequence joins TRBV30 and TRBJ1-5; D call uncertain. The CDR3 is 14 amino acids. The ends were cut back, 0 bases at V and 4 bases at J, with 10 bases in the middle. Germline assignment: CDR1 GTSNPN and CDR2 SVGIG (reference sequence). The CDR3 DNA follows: TGTGCCTGGAGTGTGAAGATACCAAATCAGCCCCAGCATTTT. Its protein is CAWSVKIPNQPQHF.

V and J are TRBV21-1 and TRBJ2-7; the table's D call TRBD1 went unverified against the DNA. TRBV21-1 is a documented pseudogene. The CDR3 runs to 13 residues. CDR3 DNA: TGTGCCAGCGGGGGACAGGGGTACCACGAGCAGTACTTC. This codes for CASGGQGYHEQYF.

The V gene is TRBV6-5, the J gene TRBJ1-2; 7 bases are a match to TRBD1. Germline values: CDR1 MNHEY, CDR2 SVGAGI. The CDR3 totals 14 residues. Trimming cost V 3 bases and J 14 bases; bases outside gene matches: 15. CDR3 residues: CASSYGDRDPKKTF. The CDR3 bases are TGTGCCAGCAGTTATGGAGACAGGGATCCTAAAAAGACCTTC.

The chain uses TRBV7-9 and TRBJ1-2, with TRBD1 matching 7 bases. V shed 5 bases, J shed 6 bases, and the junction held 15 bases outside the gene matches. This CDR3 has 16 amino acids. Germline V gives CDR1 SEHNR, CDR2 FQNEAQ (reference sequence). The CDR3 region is CASSPLGLYRGHGYTF. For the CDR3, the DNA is TGTGCCAGCAGCCCTTTAGGTCTTTACAGGGGACATGGCTACACCTTC.

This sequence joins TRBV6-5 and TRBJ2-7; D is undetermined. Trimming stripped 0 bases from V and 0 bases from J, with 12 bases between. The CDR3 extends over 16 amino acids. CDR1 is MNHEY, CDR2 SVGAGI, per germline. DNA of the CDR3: TGTGCCAGCAGTTACTCGGCTTTTTCCAGCTCCTACGAGCAGTACTTC. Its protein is CASSYSAFSSSYEQYF.

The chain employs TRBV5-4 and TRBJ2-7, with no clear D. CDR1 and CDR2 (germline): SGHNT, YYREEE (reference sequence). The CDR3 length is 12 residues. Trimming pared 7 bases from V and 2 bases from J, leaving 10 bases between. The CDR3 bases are TGTGCCAGCGGATTCGGAGCCTACGAGCAGTACTTC. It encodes CASGFGAYEQYF. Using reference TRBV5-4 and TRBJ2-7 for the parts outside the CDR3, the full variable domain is ETGVTQSPTHLIKTRGQQVTLRCSSQSGHNTVSWYQQALGQGPQFIFQYYREEENGRGNFPPRFSGLQFPNYSSELNVNALELDDSALYLCASGFGAYEQYFGPGTRLTVT.

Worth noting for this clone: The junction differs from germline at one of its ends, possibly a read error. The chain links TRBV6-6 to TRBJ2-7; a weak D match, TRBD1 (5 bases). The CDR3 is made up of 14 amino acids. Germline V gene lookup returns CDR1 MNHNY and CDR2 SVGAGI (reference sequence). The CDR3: CVSSYSDRSYEQYF. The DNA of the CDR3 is TGTGTCAGCAGTTACTCAGACAGATCTTACGAGCAGTACTTC.

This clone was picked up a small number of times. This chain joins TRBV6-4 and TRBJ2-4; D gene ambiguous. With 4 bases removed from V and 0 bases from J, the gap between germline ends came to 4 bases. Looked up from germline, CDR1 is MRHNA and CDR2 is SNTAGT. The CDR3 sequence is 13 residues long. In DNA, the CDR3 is TGTGCCAGCAGTGCGGGAGCCAAAAACATTCAGTACTTC. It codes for CASSAGAKNIQYF.

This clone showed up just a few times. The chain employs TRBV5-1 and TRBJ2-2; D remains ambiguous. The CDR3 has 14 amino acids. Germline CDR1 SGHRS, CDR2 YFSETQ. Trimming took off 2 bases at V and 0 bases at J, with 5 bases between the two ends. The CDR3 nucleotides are TGCGCCAGCAGCTTACGGCCGAACACCGGGGAGCTGTTTTTT. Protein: CASSLRPNTGELFF.